This T cell receptor beta chain was retrieved from a study of T-cell memory formation after mild COVID-19. General study points: Clones that contracted from day 15 to 85 had balanced CD4/CD8; later expanders were CD4+ biased. CM and EM subsets held most contracting CD4+ clones; EMRA held CD8+ ones. Memory sampled before infection contained some responding clones, suggesting cross-reactive memory joined.

This clonotype has a count of ten or more. Its specificity is unknown. TCRdb analysed the 5' RACE reads with MiXCR anew, one entry per CDR3 protein. This sample has hundreds of thousands of distinct CDR3 sequences, with roughly 15% found just once. V shed 0 bases and J shed 4 bases, with 11 bases lying between them. Germline CDR1 and CDR2: DFQATT and SNEGSKA (reference sequence). The CDR3 runs to 14 residues. The TCR sequence derives from a man aged 18 to 30 who had mild COVID-19 (a few samples of this study predate the infection). Cell type and time point are not known. The chain joins TRBV20-1 to TRBJ2-3; D perhaps matches TRBD2 (5 bases). Material: PBMCs or a T cell subset sorted from them (not recorded which). For the CDR3, the DNA is TGCAGTGCTAGAGATGTGGAAGCGGCAGATACGCAGTATTTT. It encodes CSARDVEAADTQYF.